Listed below are T cell receptor beta chains from one sample, sequenced in a study of monozygotic twins with inflammatory bowel disease. TCRdb re-called the 5' RACE reads and shows each CDR3 protein once, DNA omitted. The listing contains 140,000 to 150,000 distinct CDR3 sequences. Sequencing was performed on blood. Receptors were obtained from a human donor with ulcerative colitis or Crohn's disease, or a healthy co-twin of an affected twin (not recorded which). Both conserved end residues are part of each CDR3.

>TRBV7-3|TRBJ2-7|17
CASSLEGGGLSSYEQYF
>TRBV5-6|TRBJ1-2|15
CASSLGGRGNYGYTF
>TRBV7-3|TRBJ2-1|16
CASSFNGGRAINEQFF
>TRBV12-3/TRBV12-4|TRBJ1-2|17
CASTKGKGAGTNYGYTF
>TRBV5-1|TRBJ2-3|15
CASSLVIQARDTQYF
>TRBV5-4|TRBJ2-5|15
CASSTPTAYQETQYF
>TRBV18|TRBJ2-7|16
CASSPRNRTSRSEQYF
>TRBV30|TRBJ1-1|12
CAWRERWTEAFF
>TRBV5-1|TRBJ2-1|13
CASSFGQGGEQFF
>TRBV20-1|TRBJ2-3|14
CSASPSIRTGTQYF
>TRBV18|TRBJ1-4|15
CASSAPGQRNEKLFF
>TRBV23-1|TRBJ2-5|16
CASSTGSGRAEETQYF
>TRBV15|TRBJ2-7|14
CATSRDPRVGEQYF
>TRBV24-1|TRBJ1-5|12
CATSGGVQPQHF
>TRBV7-2|TRBJ2-7|13
CASSRDRGYEQYF
>TRBV6-1|TRBJ2-7|14
CASSEGNRVSEQYF
>TRBV6-1|TRBJ2-7|13
CASSADFSYEQYF
>TRBV10-3|TRBJ1-5|13
CAISELLDQPQHF
>TRBV18|TRBJ2-7|17
CASSRGQGGLGFYEQYF
>TRBV3-1|TRBJ1-2|15
CASSLLGQGNYGYTF
>TRBV20-1|TRBJ2-2|16
CSARDPRRSNTGELFF
>TRBV27|TRBJ1-2|19
CASTPFKQGPRGYNYGYTF
>TRBV7-2|TRBJ1-5|13
CASSSGGNQPQHF
>TRBV7-3|TRBJ1-5|15
CASSPGGGSNQPQHF
>TRBV7-9|TRBJ2-3|16
CAGSLITSGGTDTQYF
>TRBV28|TRBJ1-6|16
CASNRDLGRGNSPLHF
>TRBV15|TRBJ2-3|18
CATSRDRSASGTTDTQYF
>TRBV20-1|TRBJ2-7|15
CSARARASRNYEQYF
>TRBV5-6|TRBJ1-6|13
CASSLGNNSPLHF
>TRBV29-1|TRBJ2-2|14
CSVGGLANTGELFF
>TRBV30|TRBJ1-5|15
CAWSGYDYSNQPQHF
>TRBV12-3/TRBV12-4|TRBJ1-1|16
CASSLLRGALGTEAFF
>TRBV12-3/TRBV12-4|TRBJ1-4|18
CASTPRGREFPTNEKLFF
>TRBV12-3/TRBV12-4|TRBJ1-5|14
CASTIGGTGQPQHF
>TRBV25-1|TRBJ1-4|16
CASSEGVAAINEKLFF
>TRBV20-1|TRBJ2-5|13
CSARTSGRQTQYF
>TRBV29-1|TRBJ2-3|16
CSVEDDRDRGRNTQYF
>TRBV27|TRBJ1-6|17
CASSLEGRGVYNSPLHF
>TRBV27|TRBJ1-5|14
CASKRRHAVLPQHF
>TRBV6-1|TRBJ2-7|13
CASSEVVSDEQYF
>TRBV5-1|TRBJ2-5|15
CASSLPASVEETQYF
>TRBV25-1|TRBJ2-3|15
CASSGPTGITDTQYF
>TRBV7-8|TRBJ2-7|15
CASSLREGKAYEQYF
>TRBV20-1|TRBJ1-1|14
CSAREPRGRGMDFF
>TRBV5-1|TRBJ2-1|16
CASSLDGGKAGDEQFF
>TRBV5-1|TRBJ1-4|21
CASSFEANRGGRSTTNEKLFF
>TRBV7-2|TRBJ2-3|14
CASSWRAGTDTQYF
>TRBV12-3/TRBV12-4|TRBJ1-2|13
CASSLRTGYGYTF
>TRBV20-1|TRBJ1-5|13
CSAKRQSDQPQHF
>TRBV4-3|TRBJ2-4|15
CASSQAGVAKNIQYF
>TRBV3-1|TRBJ1-6|12
CASSHRASPLHF
>TRBV20-1|TRBJ2-3|14
CSAPGGRGTDTQYF
>TRBV27|TRBJ2-1|15
CASSSLAGTYDEQFF
>TRBV4-3|TRBJ2-4|16
CASSHLDRGVRNIQYF
>TRBV20-1|TRBJ1-5|18
CSAPDSLMDSYSNQPQHF
>TRBV6-5|TRBJ2-1|18
CASSSPTPGQGKYNEQFF
>TRBV13|TRBJ2-7|15
CASSLDGQLSYEQYF
>TRBV3-1|TRBJ2-3|15
CASSAGGSRGDTQYF
>TRBV19|TRBJ1-1|14
CASSIDGQDTEAFF
>TRBV4-1|TRBJ1-2|15
CASSQPGQGDYGYTF